This TCR beta chain was obtained from a study of blood T cell repertoires in COVID-19. The V and J ends lost 3 bases and 5 bases respectively, with 16 bases between them. This CDR3 contains 15 residues. CDR1 is KGHSH and CDR2 is LQKENI in the germline V gene. The authors' processing: By means of reference gene primer amplification, nucleated cell counts were estimated. Data came from immunoSEQ multiplex PCR; TCRdb stores just in-frame clones and leaves some out. V and J calls and clone size are those listed in that table; D and trimming were worked out from the DNA. The table has roughly 80,000 clones, 81% seen once.

The specimen was peripheral blood. The clonotype was recovered from a man aged 80 or over with acute or convalescent COVID-19. The J gene is TRBJ1-2, the V gene TRBV18, with D possibly matching TRBD1 (6 bases). CDR3 sequence (DNA): TGTGCCAGCTCACCTTCCGGACAGATTTCTTATGGCTACACCTTC. Translating gives CASSPSGQISYGYTF. Together with reference TRBV18 and TRBJ1-2, the CDR3 gives the full variable domain: NAGVMQNPRHLVRRRGQEARLRCSPMKGHSHVYWYRQLPEEGLKFMVYLQKENIIDESGMPKERFSAEFPKEGPSILRIQQVVRGDSAAYFCASSPSGQISYGYTFGSGTRLTVV.